One sample yielded the 9 T cell receptor beta chains listed below, sequenced in a study of beta chain features in type 1 diabetes. The sequenced template was cDNA made from the entire isolated RNA. The assay was immunoSEQ multiplex PCR, and TCRdb's table has in-frame clones only and misses some. The data show about 930,000 clones, about 17% seen once. Sequencing was done on a sample of naive CD4+ T cells from blood. The receptors stem from a woman aged 18-29 years in good health.

This clone appeared a few times. This sequence joins TRBV6-6 and TRBJ2-1; the D gene is possibly TRBD2 (7 bases). The CDR3 runs 15 residues. Deletions cut 6 bases from V and 0 bases from J, with 12 bases between. Germline V gene data show CDR1 as MNHNY and CDR2 as SVGAGI (reference sequence). The CDR3, as DNA: TGTGCCAGCAGGGGCGGGGGCAGCTCCTACAATGAGCAGTTCTTC. Protein sequence: CASRGGGSSYNEQFF.

The V gene is TRBV28, the J gene TRBJ2-3, with TRBD1 identical over 10 bases. Per the germline V gene, CDR1 is MDHEN and CDR2 is SYDVKM. V dropped 6 bases and J dropped 0; count of bases not matched to a gene: 6. The CDR3 length is 16 residues. The chain's CDR3 is CASSPGQGWSTDTQYF. CDR3 bases: TGTGCCAGCAGCCCGGGACAGGGGTGGAGCACAGATACGCAGTATTTT.

This clone was found a few times. The rearrangement joins TRBV11-2 to TRBJ1-4, with a weak D call TRBD1 (6 bases). The ends were cut back, 2 bases at V and 9 bases at J, with 10 bases in the middle. The CDR3 covers 13 residues. Per germline, CDR1 SGHAT and CDR2 FQNNGV. The CDR3 sequence is CASSLLDRKKLFF. Written as DNA, the CDR3 is TGTGCCAGCAGCTTATTAGACAGGAAAAAACTGTTTTTT.

This clone was seen more than once but under ten times. The CDR3 DNA follows: TGTGCCAGCAGCCCACGCCTTCTCACAGAGAACACTGAAGCTTTCTTT. This translates into CASSPRLLTENTEAFF. The rearrangement links TRBV7-9 to TRBJ1-1, with D unclear. The CDR3 has 16 amino acids. Looked up from germline, CDR1 is SEHNR and CDR2 is FQNEAQ (reference sequence). Deletions cut 5 bases from V and 1 base from J, with 17 bases between.

This clone was counted only a few times. Other nucleotide sequences in the sample specify the same CDR3. The rearrangement links TRBV18 to TRBJ2-3; D call uncertain. The germline gives CDR1 KGHSH, CDR2 LQKENI. This CDR3 has 11 residues. The ends were cut back, 3 bases at V and 6 bases at J, with 4 bases in the middle. The CDR3 is CASSPSDTQYF. Here the CDR3 DNA reads TGTGCCAGCTCACCGTCTGATACGCAGTATTTT.

This clone was seen only a few times. V and J are TRBV10-2 and TRBJ2-7; TRBD2 aligns across 9 bases. V shed 7 bases, J shed 4 bases, and the junction held 8 bases outside the gene matches. Germline V gene lookup returns CDR1 WSHSY and CDR2 SAAADI. This CDR3 contains 14 residues. The CDR3 here is CASKWASGVYEQYF. The CDR3 DNA reads TGCGCCAGCAAGTGGGCTAGCGGGGTGTACGAGCAGTACTTC.

This clone has only a few counts. The rearrangement joins TRBV6-6 to TRBJ2-5, with D perhaps TRBD1 (7 bases). The germline CDR1 and CDR2 sequences are MNHNY and SVGAGI (reference sequence). V was shortened by 6 bases and J by 4 bases, with 18 bases between the two germline ends. The CDR3 sequence is 15 residues long. CDR3 nucleotides: TGTGCCAGCAGACCGACTAGACAGGGCGGAGAGACCCAGTACTTC. Translation: CASRPTRQGGETQYF.

This chain uses TRBV29-1 with TRBJ1-3, with D possibly TRBD1 on 5 matching bases. Germline V lookup: CDR1 SQVTM, CDR2 ANQGSEA. The CDR3 loop spans 14 amino acids. Trimming removed 4 bases at V and 5 bases at J, with 15 bases between. The CDR3: CSVGWGPGRNTIYF. CDR3 nucleotides: TGCAGCGTTGGATGGGGACCCGGGAGAAACACCATATATTTT. The full variable domain, rest sourced from reference TRBV29-1 and TRBJ1-3, is SAVISQKPSRDICQRGTSLTIQCQVDSQVTMMFWYRQQPGQSLTLIATANQGSEATYESGFVIDKFPISRPNLTFSTLTVSNMSPEDSSIYLCSVGWGPGRNTIYFGEGSWLTVV.

This clone was observed a handful of times. The J gene is TRBJ2-7, the V gene TRBV19; D not certain. The CDR3 has 13 residues. V lost 4 bases, J lost 2 bases, and 9 bases lay in between. In germline, CDR1 is LNHDA, CDR2 SQIVND (reference sequence). The CDR3 DNA sequence: TGTGCCAGTAGTAATGACGGAACCTACGAGCAGTACTTC. This gives the protein CASSNDGTYEQYF.